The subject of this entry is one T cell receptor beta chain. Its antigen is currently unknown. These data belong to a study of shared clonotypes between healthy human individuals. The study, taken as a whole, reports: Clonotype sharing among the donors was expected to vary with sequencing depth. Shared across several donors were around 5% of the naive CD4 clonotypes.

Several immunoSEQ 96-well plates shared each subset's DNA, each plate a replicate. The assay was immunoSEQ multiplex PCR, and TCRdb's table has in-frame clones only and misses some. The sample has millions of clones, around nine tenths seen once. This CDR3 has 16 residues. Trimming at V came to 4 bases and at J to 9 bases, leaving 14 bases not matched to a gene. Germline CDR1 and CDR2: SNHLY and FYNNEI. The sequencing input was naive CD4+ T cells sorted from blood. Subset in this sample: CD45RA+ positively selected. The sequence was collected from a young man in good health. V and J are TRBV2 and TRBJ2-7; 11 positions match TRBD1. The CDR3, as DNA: TGTGCCAGCAGTGGATATACCCTCGGACAGGGGGCAAGGCAGTACTTC. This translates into CASSGYTLGQGARQYF.